The clone carrying this T cell receptor beta chain was seen a handful of times. Its antigen is not identified. These data are taken from a study of T-cell memory formation after mild COVID-19. TCRdb analysed the 5' RACE reads with MiXCR anew, one entry per CDR3 protein. The sample lists 550,000 to 650,000 distinct CDR3 sequences, around a sixth occurring once. V gave up 5 bases and J gave up 4 bases, with 11 bases separating them. Germline CDR1 and CDR2: SGHDN and FVKESK. The CDR3 consists of 13 residues. General study results and limits: CD4+ contracting clones lay mainly in CM and EM, CD8+ ones in EMRA. Memory from before infection featured some responding clones, which suggests cross-reactive memory joined. While clones contracting from day 15 to 85 were balanced between CD4 and CD8, later expanders leaned CD4+. Second-wave clones peaking on day 37 lacked confirmed SARS-CoV-2 specificity.

The source of this sequence is an adult woman who had mild COVID-19 (a few samples of this study predate the infection). Cell type and time point are not known. Sequencing input: PBMCs or a T cell subset sorted from them (not recorded which). The chain links TRBV14 to TRBJ1-2; TRBD1 is a possible D gene (5 bases). CDR3 in amino acids: CASSGALGYGYTF. As DNA, the CDR3 is TGTGCCAGCAGCGGGGCCCTGGGCTATGGCTACACCTTC.